The rows below give T cell receptor beta chains drawn from one sample of a study of blood T cell repertoires in COVID-19. Clones were sequenced by immunoSEQ multiplex PCR, and TCRdb holds only the in-frame ones, with some missing. The sample holds 250,000 or so clones, more than 80% seen once. Sequenced input: PBMCs or T cells enriched from blood (not recorded which). These receptors originate from a woman aged 30 to 39 with acute COVID-19. The CDR3 runs from the conserved cysteine through the conserved F or W.

CASSKGPREKLFF	TRBV21-1	TRBJ1-4
CATSALGTARKSSYNEQFF	TRBV24-1	TRBJ2-1
CASSGLLGEGPSAQFF	TRBV6-1	TRBJ2-1
CASSETLGGLGEQFF	TRBV6-1	TRBJ2-1
CASSSHRDFPNTGELFF	TRBV7-9	TRBJ2-2
CASKLTSDRFDEQYF	TRBV27	TRBJ2-7
CASARDRGGNSPLHF	TRBV19	TRBJ1-6
CASSSPHGQGKDEQFF	TRBV13	TRBJ2-1
CASSDGLAGINEQFF	TRBV6-4	TRBJ2-1
CASSITGTSNQPQHF	TRBV6-5	TRBJ1-5
CASSPAQGAGANVLTF	TRBV7-3	TRBJ2-6
CASSSSWHEQFF	TRBV7-2	TRBJ2-1
CASSPSGRPPYEQYF	TRBV14	TRBJ2-7
CASSRRGGTDSGNTIYF	TRBV7-8	TRBJ1-3
CASSQTGATNEKLFF	TRBV4-2	TRBJ1-4
CASRQYGEQYF	TRBV6-5	TRBJ2-7
CASSSTGSRTDTQYF	TRBV11-3	TRBJ2-3